The present T cell receptor (beta chain) was sequenced within a study of OX40 agonist ivuxolimab in advanced cancers. The repertoire was sequenced with immunoSEQ multiplex PCR; TCRdb's copy has only in-frame clones and lacks some. The repertoire includes around 50,000 clones, 88% of them detected once, and around 3.2% sits in the top ten. Germline V gives CDR1 GTSNPN, CDR2 SVGIG (reference sequence). The CDR3 length is 13 residues. J gave up 5 bases and V 3 bases, and 4 bases lay outside the gene matches. The material was CD4+ or CD8+ T cells sorted from blood, obtained in a trial of the OX40 agonist ivuxolimab. The source is an adult with an advanced solid tumor such as melanoma, head and neck, liver or kidney cancer. The chain employs TRBV30 and TRBJ2-7, with 10 bases identical to TRBD1. The CDR3 DNA reads TGTGCCTGGAGCTTGGGGACAGGGGACGAGCAGTACTTC. Protein sequence: CAWSLGTGDEQYF.